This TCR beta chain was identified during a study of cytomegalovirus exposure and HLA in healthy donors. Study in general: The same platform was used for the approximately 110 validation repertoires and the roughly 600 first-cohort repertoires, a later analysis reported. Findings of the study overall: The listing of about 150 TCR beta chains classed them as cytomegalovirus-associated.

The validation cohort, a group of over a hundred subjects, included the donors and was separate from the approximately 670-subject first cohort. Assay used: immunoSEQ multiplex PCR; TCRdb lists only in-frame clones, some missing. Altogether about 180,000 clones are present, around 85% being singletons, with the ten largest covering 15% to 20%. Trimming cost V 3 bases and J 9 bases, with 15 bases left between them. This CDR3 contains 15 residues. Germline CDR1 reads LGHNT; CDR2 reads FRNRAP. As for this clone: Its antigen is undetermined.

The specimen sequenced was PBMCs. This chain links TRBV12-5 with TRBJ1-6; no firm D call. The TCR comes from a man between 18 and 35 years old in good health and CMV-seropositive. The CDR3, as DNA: TGTGCTAGTGGTTTTGGTTCCGGGGTCGGTTCACCCCTCCACTTT. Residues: CASGFGSGVGSPLHF.